The subject of this entry is one T cell receptor (beta chain). What it recognizes is unknown. These data originate in a study of pediatric ulcerative colitis. Notes on the study in general: Clonal expansions reduced rectal repertoire diversity in acute severe colitis.

The V gene's germline CDR1 is LNHDA and CDR2 SQIVND (reference sequence). The CDR3 loop spans 15 amino acids. V dropped 3 bases and J dropped 3; count of bases not matched to a gene: 5. The method was immunoSEQ multiplex PCR; TCRdb's version includes in-frame clones alone and lacks a portion of them. Among about 60,000 clones, 87% were seen once, and the ten largest hold about 1.5%. The material sequenced was blood. This rearrangement joins TRBV19 to TRBJ2-7, with 10 nucleotides matching TRBD1. The source of this sequence is a boy aged 5-17 years who was a control in a study of pediatric ulcerative colitis. The CDR3 here is CASSMGQGFFYEQYF. The CDR3 DNA follows: TGTGCCAGTAGTATGGGACAGGGGTTTTTCTACGAGCAGTACTTC.